This note documents a single T cell receptor beta chain sequence. This record comes from a study of blood T cells in healthy people across ages. The overall study: T cells yielded about one barcoded beta molecule per two cells through template switching.

Sample-barcoded 5' priming and a J-beta primer mix drove a second PCR of 7 to 11 cycles. From the 5' RACE reads, TCRdb called clonotypes with MiXCR, one entry per CDR3 protein. Of more than 1,000,000 distinct CDR3 sequences listed, roughly a quarter are singletons. Germline CDR1 SEHNR, CDR2 FQNEAQ (reference sequence). Trimming took off 5 bases at V and 0 bases at J, with 11 bases between the two ends. The CDR3 totals 14 residues. Donors gave ten milliliters of peripheral blood apiece. This same sample was also taken into another study, of T cells of mothers and their children.

The rearrangement uses TRBV7-9 and TRBJ2-7; D is unresolved. Source material: blood. The sequence was collected from a girl aged 2-15 years in good health. As DNA, the CDR3 is TGTGCCAGCAGCACAGTCCCAAGCTCCTACGAGCAGTACTTC. Residues: CASSTVPSSYEQYF.